This TCR beta chain is from a study of OX40 agonist ivuxolimab in advanced cancers. Turning to the study itself: Mean age about 60 years, range roughly 23 to 79; just over 80% male. Three patients responded partially, comprising one with hepatocellular carcinoma and two with cutaneous melanoma.

The germline V gene encodes CDR1 LGHNA and CDR2 YNFKEQ. Trimming cost V 0 bases and J 0 bases, with 19 bases left between them. The CDR3 has 19 residues. The method was immunoSEQ multiplex PCR; TCRdb's version includes in-frame clones alone and lacks a portion of them. The sample has roughly 48,000 clones; roughly nine tenths are singletons. The TCR originated in an adult with an advanced solid tumor such as melanoma, head and neck, liver or kidney cancer. Sample: CD4+ or CD8+ T cells sorted from blood, taken in a trial of the OX40 agonist ivuxolimab. This chain uses TRBV4-2 with TRBJ2-3; maybe TRBD2 (5 bases). CDR3 sequence: CASSQDWRADSSSTDTQYF. The DNA for the CDR3 is TGTGCCAGCAGCCAAGATTGGCGGGCTGACTCATCTAGCACAGATACGCAGTATTTT.